Sequencing of this T cell receptor (beta chain) was carried out in a study of cytomegalovirus exposure and HLA in healthy donors. CDR1 is MNHEY and CDR2 is SMNVEV in the germline V gene (reference sequence). CDR3 length: 14 residues. V lost 4 bases, J lost 4 bases, and 13 bases lay in between. About this clone: What it binds is not known.

Findings and limits, study-wide: Association of roughly 17,000 TCR beta sequences with HLA alleles was found at 0.05 false discovery rate in a later analysis. Prior analysis indicated that the majority of TCR beta V segments exhibited productivity approximately 87% or approximately 30% of the time. According to reports, the classifier identified cytomegalovirus status with high specificity and sensitivity. Some segments of the V type, notably TRBV6-2 and TRBV6-3, were excluded as indistinguishable.

PCR involved 60 Vbeta and 13 Jbeta primers. Only in-frame clones appear in the TCRdb table, and some are missing; sequencing was by immunoSEQ multiplex PCR. This repertoire shows almost 200,000 clones, approximately 85% found once; its top ten account for 2% to 2.5%. The sequence was collected from a woman aged 45-59 years in good health and CMV-seronegative. V gene TRBV27 combines with J gene TRBJ1-1; perhaps TRBD1 as D (5 bases). What was sequenced was PBMCs. The CDR3 nucleotides are TGTGCCAGCAGTTGGGATCCCAGGGCCACTGAAGCTTTCTTT. Amino acid sequence: CASSWDPRATEAFF.